Detailed here is one T cell receptor beta chain. The antigen remains undetermined. TCRdb's copy holds only in-frame clones and misses some; the assay was immunoSEQ multiplex PCR. The table lists approximately 1.1 million clones, approximately 80% of them singletons. This entry is derived from a study of shared clonotypes between healthy human individuals. Overall study: Three CD4 naive, three CD4 memory, two CD8 naive and one CD8 memory plate were used per donor.

Study outcomes and limitations: The study sampled only blood, and tissue repertoires likely differ. With a handful of donors compared, around 4.7% of naive CD4 clonotypes were shared.

This CDR3 comprises 14 residues. Germline CDR1 SGHDN, CDR2 FVKESK. V dropped 1 base and J dropped 5 bases, with 12 bases sitting between them. CD4+ cells yielded CD45RA+ naive and CD45RA-negative memory subsets. The sequence was obtained from a man between 18 and 35 years old in good health. Some clones in this sample may be carry-over from other donors' samples. Sequencing input: memory CD4+ T cells from PBMCs. This sample's subset: CD45RA-negative fraction. The V call is TRBV14, the J call TRBJ2-7, with D tentatively TRBD2 (5 bases). The chain's CDR3 is CASSQVGLAHEQYF. CDR3 DNA: TGTGCCAGCAGCCAAGTGGGTCTAGCCCACGAGCAGTACTTC.